This T cell receptor beta chain was identified during a study of Ad26.COV2.S vaccination and SARS-CoV-2 variants. CDR3 size: 12 residues. The count of this clone is one. Its antigen is unidentified. Only in-frame clones appear in the TCRdb table, and some are missing; sequencing was by immunoSEQ multiplex PCR. The sample yields around 350,000 clones, under 95% seen once. General study points: Once vaccination had occurred, spike-specific CD8+ and CD4+ T cell responses reportedly showed substantial breadth. Comparable non-spike TCR breadth was observed in vaccine and placebo recipients. Compared with placebo recipients, vaccine recipients had higher spike-specific TCR breadth. Breadth and depth estimates from TCRs may understate total T cell responses.

The sequence derives from a human donor who had recovered from COVID-19. This rearrangement joins TRBV21-1 to TRBJ2-7; the tabulated D call, TRBD1, remains unverified against the DNA. TRBV21-1 is assigned pseudogene status. The sample in question was peripheral blood, obtained after recovery from COVID-19. Here the CDR3 reads CANDRGDYEQYF. The DNA for the CDR3 is TGTGCCAACGACAGGGGGGACTACGAGCAGTACTTC.